This is a list of T cell receptor beta chains from one sample in a study of neurological immune-mediated disorders. From the 5' RACE reads, TCRdb called clonotypes with MiXCR, one entry per CDR3 protein. The sample holds some 49,000 distinct CDR3 sequences, less than 12% seen once. Sequencing input: PBMCs. The receptors stem from a woman aged 40 to 50 in good health. The CDR3 runs from the conserved cysteine through the conserved F or W. A D gene is named only where the DNA matches it firmly. Expanded clones are given a class, and other clones once, few, many or no size at all.

abundance: many; v_gene: TRBV5-5; d_gene: .; j_gene: TRBJ2-7; CDR3aa: CASSLVPSAAASSYEQYF; CDR3nt: TGTGCCAGCAGCTTGGTACCCAGTGCGGCGGCGAGCTCCTACGAGCAGTACTTC
abundance: many; v_gene: TRBV3-1; d_gene: TRBD1; j_gene: TRBJ1-6; CDR3aa: CASSQDGWGQDYSPLHF; CDR3nt: TGTGCCAGCAGCCAAGATGGTTGGGGACAGGACTATTCACCCCTCCACTTT
abundance: many; v_gene: TRBV6-5; d_gene: TRBD1; j_gene: TRBJ2-5; CDR3aa: CASRQTGVIMETQYF; CDR3nt: TGTGCCAGCAGACAGACAGGGGTAATTATGGAGACCCAGTACTTC
abundance: many; v_gene: TRBV2; d_gene: .; j_gene: TRBJ2-3; CDR3aa: CASRLPPADTDTQYF; CDR3nt: TGTGCCAGCCGTCTTCCGCCGGCAGACACAGATACGCAGTATTTT
abundance: few; v_gene: TRBV6-5; d_gene: TRBD1; j_gene: TRBJ2-1; CDR3aa: CASSFGTGGGEQFF; CDR3nt: TGTGCCAGCAGTTTCGGGACAGGGGGAGGTGAGCAGTTCTTC
abundance: many; v_gene: TRBV20-1; d_gene: TRBD1; j_gene: TRBJ1-5; CDR3aa: CSARPDRADQPQHF; CDR3nt: TGCAGTGCTAGACCCGACAGGGCTGATCAGCCCCAGCATTTT
abundance: many; v_gene: TRBV6-5; d_gene: .; j_gene: TRBJ2-2; CDR3aa: CASSYNRDTGELFF; CDR3nt: TGTGCCAGCAGTTACAACAGGGACACCGGGGAGCTGTTTTTT
abundance: many; v_gene: TRBV3-1; d_gene: .; j_gene: TRBJ1-2; CDR3aa: CASSQGGQNGYTF; CDR3nt: TGTGCCAGCAGCCAAGGGGGCCAAAATGGCTACACCTTC
abundance: few; v_gene: TRBV18; d_gene: TRBD1; j_gene: TRBJ2-7; CDR3aa: CASSLGQGVSYEQYF; CDR3nt: TGTGCCAGCTCCCTCGGACAGGGGGTTTCCTACGAGCAGTACTTC
abundance: many; v_gene: TRBV20-1; d_gene: TRBD2; j_gene: TRBJ2-5; CDR3aa: CSAEALAGGLETQYF; CDR3nt: TGCAGTGCTGAGGCCCTAGCGGGGGGGCTAGAGACCCAGTACTTC
abundance: many; v_gene: TRBV5-1; d_gene: TRBD1; j_gene: TRBJ1-2; CDR3aa: CASSWDRAAYGYTF; CDR3nt: TGCGCCAGCAGCTGGGACAGGGCGGCCTATGGCTACACCTTC
abundance: many; v_gene: TRBV7-8; d_gene: TRBD2; j_gene: TRBJ2-1; CDR3aa: CASSFRRAGGRNEQFF; CDR3nt: TGTGCCAGCAGCTTTCGGAGGGCGGGGGGGCGGAATGAGCAGTTCTTC
abundance: many; v_gene: TRBV20-1; d_gene: .; j_gene: TRBJ2-1; CDR3aa: CSARFGSSYNEQFF; CDR3nt: TGCAGTGCTAGATTCGGGAGCTCCTACAATGAGCAGTTCTTC
abundance: many; v_gene: TRBV7-6; d_gene: TRBD2; j_gene: TRBJ2-7; CDR3aa: CASSLDGGAYEQYF; CDR3nt: TGTGCCAGCAGCTTAGACGGGGGGGCATACGAGCAGTACTTC
abundance: many; v_gene: TRBV27; d_gene: .; j_gene: TRBJ2-2; CDR3aa: CASSLAWNTGELFF; CDR3nt: TGTGCCAGCAGTTTGGCGTGGAACACCGGGGAGCTGTTTTTT
abundance: many; v_gene: TRBV10-2; d_gene: .; j_gene: TRBJ1-1; CDR3aa: CASSDHSNTEAFF; CDR3nt: TGCGCCAGCAGTGACCACAGCAACACTGAAGCTTTCTTT
abundance: many; v_gene: TRBV10-3; d_gene: .; j_gene: TRBJ1-5; CDR3aa: CAISDTNQPQHF; CDR3nt: TGTGCCATCAGTGACACCAATCAGCCCCAGCATTTT
abundance: many; v_gene: TRBV6-4; d_gene: .; j_gene: TRBJ1-3; CDR3aa: CASSDSRGYWGNTIYF; CDR3nt: TGTGCCAGCAGTGACTCGAGGGGGTACTGGGGAAACACCATATATTTT
abundance: many; v_gene: TRBV10-3; d_gene: .; j_gene: TRBJ2-2; CDR3aa: CAIAQPLANTGELFF; CDR3nt: TGTGCCATCGCTCAGCCCTTAGCGAACACCGGGGAGCTGTTTTTT
abundance: medium-sized; v_gene: TRBV5-1; d_gene: TRBD1; j_gene: TRBJ1-6; CDR3aa: CASTPGQPGPNSPLHF; CDR3nt: TGCGCCAGCACCCCGGGACAGCCGGGGCCGAATTCACCCCTCCACTTT
abundance: many; v_gene: TRBV7-2; d_gene: .; j_gene: TRBJ1-1; CDR3aa: CASSSLRGYVTFF; CDR3nt: TGTGCCAGCAGCTCACTCCGGGGGTACGTGACTTTCTTT
abundance: once; v_gene: TRBV4-3; d_gene: .; j_gene: TRBJ2-3; CDR3aa: CDSAFQADRTDTQYF; CDR3nt: TGCGACAGCGCGTTTCAGGCGGATAGGACAGATACGCAGTATTTT
abundance: many; v_gene: TRBV7-2; d_gene: TRBD1; j_gene: TRBJ1-2; CDR3aa: CASSFRTGGNYGYTF; CDR3nt: TGTGCCAGCAGCTTCAGGACAGGGGGAAACTATGGCTACACCTTC
abundance: many; v_gene: TRBV4-3; d_gene: .; j_gene: TRBJ2-6; CDR3aa: CASSQDVSSGANVLTF; CDR3nt: TGCGCCAGCAGCCAAGATGTCAGCTCTGGGGCCAACGTCCTGACTTTC
abundance: many; v_gene: TRBV12-3/TRBV12-4; d_gene: TRBD1; j_gene: TRBJ1-2; CDR3aa: CASSLAQGGYGYTF; CDR3nt: TGTGCCAGCAGTTTAGCCCAGGGGGGCTATGGCTACACCTTC
abundance: many; v_gene: TRBV29-1; d_gene: .; j_gene: TRBJ1-2; CDR3aa: CSVDAFDSGYGYTF; CDR3nt: TGCAGCGTTGACGCCTTCGACAGCGGCTATGGCTACACCTTC
abundance: many; v_gene: TRBV20-1; d_gene: TRBD2; j_gene: TRBJ2-7; CDR3aa: CSAISGTGSYEQYF; CDR3nt: TGCAGTGCTATAAGCGGGACTGGCTCCTACGAGCAGTACTTC
abundance: many; v_gene: TRBV3-1; d_gene: TRBD2; j_gene: TRBJ2-1; CDR3aa: CASSQANPGLDDNEQFF; CDR3nt: TGTGCCAGCAGCCAAGCTAACCCGGGACTAGACGACAATGAGCAGTTCTTC
abundance: many; v_gene: TRBV6-2/TRBV6-3; d_gene: .; j_gene: TRBJ1-5; CDR3aa: CASNPTDNQPQHF; CDR3nt: TGTGCCAGCAACCCTACCGATAACCAGCCCCAGCATTTT
abundance: many; v_gene: TRBV7-6; d_gene: TRBD1; j_gene: TRBJ1-5; CDR3aa: CASSRGQGANQPQHF; CDR3nt: TGTGCCAGCAGCCGGGGACAGGGGGCAAACCAGCCCCAGCATTTT
abundance: many; v_gene: TRBV18; d_gene: TRBD1; j_gene: TRBJ2-7; CDR3aa: CASSPDRVTYEQYF; CDR3nt: TGTGCCAGCTCACCGGACAGGGTGACCTACGAGCAGTACTTC
abundance: .; v_gene: TRBV24-1; d_gene: .; j_gene: TRBJ2-3; CDR3aa: CATSDSGGQSLSTDTQYF; CDR3nt: TGTGCCACCAGTGATTCCGGGGGACAGAGCTTAAGCACAGATACGCAGTATTTT
abundance: .; v_gene: TRBV20-1; d_gene: .; j_gene: TRBJ1-2; CDR3aa: CSARSGNYGYTF; CDR3nt: TGCAGTGCTAGGTCGGGTAACTATGGATACACCTTC
abundance: .; v_gene: TRBV7-2; d_gene: TRBD2; j_gene: TRBJ2-6; CDR3aa: CASSGLADFSGANVLTF; CDR3nt: TGTGCCAGCAGCGGACTAGCGGACTTCTCTGGGGCCAACGTCCTGACTTTC
abundance: many; v_gene: TRBV12-3/TRBV12-4; d_gene: .; j_gene: TRBJ2-7; CDR3aa: CASSPGMGNHEQYF; CDR3nt: TGTGCCAGCAGTCCTGGGATGGGAAACCACGAGCAGTACTTC
abundance: .; v_gene: TRBV27; d_gene: .; j_gene: TRBJ2-5; CDR3aa: CASSLRWGPGETQYF; CDR3nt: TGTGCCAGCAGTTTAAGATGGGGCCCGGGAGAGACCCAGTACTTC
abundance: many; v_gene: TRBV11-3; d_gene: .; j_gene: TRBJ2-7; CDR3aa: CASSAGPQASLDEQYF; CDR3nt: TGTGCCAGCAGCGCCGGGCCCCAGGCTTCCCTAGACGAGCAGTACTTC
abundance: .; v_gene: TRBV9; d_gene: .; j_gene: TRBJ1-1; CDR3aa: CASSVWAAGLNTEAFF; CDR3nt: TGTGCCAGCAGCGTATGGGCAGCAGGGCTGAACACTGAAGCTTTCTTT
abundance: many; v_gene: TRBV20-1; d_gene: .; j_gene: TRBJ1-6; CDR3aa: CSARDYGSPLHF; CDR3nt: TGCAGTGCTAGAGATTATGGCTCACCCCTCCACTTT
abundance: many; v_gene: TRBV27; d_gene: .; j_gene: TRBJ2-1; CDR3aa: CASSSRVRASSYNEQFF; CDR3nt: TGTGCCAGCAGTTCCCGGGTCCGTGCGAGCTCCTACAATGAGCAGTTCTTC
abundance: many; v_gene: TRBV27; d_gene: .; j_gene: TRBJ2-3; CDR3aa: CASRAGRPDTQYF; CDR3nt: TGTGCCAGCCGGGCGGGGCGGCCAGATACGCAGTATTTT
abundance: many; v_gene: TRBV29-1; d_gene: .; j_gene: TRBJ1-4; CDR3aa: CSVISSSNEKLFF; CDR3nt: TGCAGCGTCATCAGCAGCTCAAATGAAAAACTGTTTTTT
abundance: many; v_gene: TRBV18; d_gene: .; j_gene: TRBJ1-5; CDR3aa: CASSPTGTDSNQPQHF; CDR3nt: TGTGCCAGCTCACCTACCGGGACGGACAGCAATCAGCCCCAGCATTTT
abundance: many; v_gene: TRBV20-1; d_gene: .; j_gene: TRBJ1-1; CDR3aa: CSARVRQNTEAFF; CDR3nt: TGCAGTGCTAGAGTGAGACAGAACACTGAAGCTTTCTTT
abundance: many; v_gene: TRBV5-1; d_gene: TRBD1; j_gene: TRBJ2-7; CDR3aa: CASSSRTGGALEQYF; CDR3nt: TGCGCCAGCAGCTCGAGGACAGGGGGGGCCCTCGAGCAGTACTTC
abundance: many; v_gene: TRBV25-1; d_gene: .; j_gene: TRBJ2-2; CDR3aa: CASSYEFPGELFF; CDR3nt: TGTGCCAGCAGTTATGAATTTCCCGGGGAGCTGTTTTTT
abundance: many; v_gene: TRBV6-5; d_gene: .; j_gene: TRBJ2-1; CDR3aa: CASSYRSGGQGEQFF; CDR3nt: TGTGCCAGCAGTTACAGGTCCGGAGGGCAGGGTGAGCAGTTCTTC
abundance: few; v_gene: TRBV7-2; d_gene: .; j_gene: TRBJ1-2; CDR3aa: CASSLVGNYGYTF; CDR3nt: TGTGCCAGCAGCTTAGTAGGAAACTATGGCTACACCTTC
abundance: many; v_gene: TRBV4-1; d_gene: TRBD1; j_gene: TRBJ1-1; CDR3aa: CASSQAWGDSNTEAFF; CDR3nt: TGCGCCAGCAGCCAAGCCTGGGGGGACAGTAACACTGAAGCTTTCTTT
abundance: many; v_gene: TRBV7-2; d_gene: .; j_gene: TRBJ1-2; CDR3aa: CASTTLGGGVDYGYTF; CDR3nt: TGTGCCAGCACGACTCTGGGGGGGGGCGTAGACTATGGCTACACCTTC
abundance: many; v_gene: TRBV12-3/TRBV12-4; d_gene: .; j_gene: TRBJ1-2; CDR3aa: CASSLGAVNYGYTF; CDR3nt: TGTGCCAGCAGTTTAGGGGCAGTTAACTATGGCTACACCTTC
abundance: many; v_gene: TRBV27; d_gene: .; j_gene: TRBJ2-1; CDR3aa: CASSLSPTNEQFF; CDR3nt: TGTGCCAGCAGTTTATCGCCGACCAATGAGCAGTTCTTC
abundance: .; v_gene: TRBV12-3/TRBV12-4; d_gene: .; j_gene: TRBJ1-5; CDR3aa: CASSLGHAFGPQHF; CDR3nt: TGTGCCAGCAGTTTAGGGCACGCCTTCGGGCCCCAGCATTTT
abundance: many; v_gene: TRBV2; d_gene: .; j_gene: TRBJ1-5; CDR3aa: CASRGLANQPQHF; CDR3nt: TGTGCCAGCAGGGGACTGGCGAATCAGCCCCAGCATTTT
abundance: many; v_gene: TRBV5-1; d_gene: .; j_gene: TRBJ2-3; CDR3aa: CASSFSPEGPDTQYF; CDR3nt: TGCGCCAGCAGCTTCTCTCCTGAAGGCCCAGATACGCAGTATTTT
abundance: .; v_gene: TRBV5-5; d_gene: .; j_gene: TRBJ2-5; CDR3aa: CASRGELGTTQYF; CDR3nt: TGTGCCAGCAGAGGGGAGTTGGGGACGACCCAGTACTTC
abundance: many; v_gene: TRBV5-1; d_gene: TRBD2; j_gene: TRBJ2-3; CDR3aa: CASRMTSGDTDTQYF; CDR3nt: TGCGCCAGCAGGATGACTAGCGGGGACACAGATACGCAGTATTTT
abundance: many; v_gene: TRBV20-1; d_gene: TRBD2; j_gene: TRBJ2-1; CDR3aa: CSARDWGVAGLKYNEQFF; CDR3nt: TGCAGTGCTAGAGATTGGGGAGTAGCGGGGTTAAAGTACAATGAGCAGTTCTTC
abundance: many; v_gene: TRBV20-1; d_gene: TRBD1; j_gene: TRBJ1-2; CDR3aa: CSAIRDTGGDGYTF; CDR3nt: TGCAGTGCTATCAGAGACACAGGGGGCGATGGCTACACCTTC